This TCR beta chain was retrieved from a study of T cell responses to AZD1222 COVID-19 vaccine (dated by TCRdb to the early 2020s). About the investigation overall: Because spike-specific TCR depth and breadth did not differ between the two schedules, AZD1222 recipients who got a second dose at roughly 4 weeks were pooled with those who got a second dose at roughly 12 weeks. A total of about 230 trial participants underwent TCR sequencing, of whom around 200 received two doses of AZD1222 and about 25 received two doses of the MenACWY control vaccine. Trial participants were enrolled into age subgroups of 18-55, 56-69 and 70-plus years, which contained 148, 28 and 57 TCR-sequenced participants, respectively. The full study reports these points: The 56-69-year group was small, and its depth increase did not reach significance, likely because of low power. Because no samples from the day 14 peak response were available, repertoires could be characterized only after the peak T cell response. Epitopes outside the regions mutated in the B.1.351 and B.1.1.7 variants were reportedly recognized by nearly half of the unique spike-specific TCRs. Only a handful of AZD1222 recipients were SARS-CoV-2 seropositive at baseline, limiting conclusions about previously exposed vaccinees. Spike-specific TCR breadth and depth rose significantly after two AZD1222 doses compared with day 0 and with MenACWY recipients. Participants were mostly white British and included more females than males, and it was suggested by the authors that clonal diversity may have been underestimated. Vaccine-associated CD4 TCRs spanned the whole spike protein, with dominant responses in regions 160-218 and 743-854.

In the paper's terms, the time point label means: baseline before first vaccination. Samples from vaccinated people were obtained from the UK trials COV001 and COV002, which included a single-blind randomized controlled phase 2/3 trial of AZD1222 (ChAdOx1 nCoV-19) in healthy adults. Trial participant PBMC samples were collected at day 0 and day 28 after the second dose for TCRbeta chain sequencing. V is reduced by 4 bases and J by 0 bases, leaving a spacing of 7 bases between them. The CDR3 contains 13 residues, cysteine and phenylalanine counted. The only DNA kept is the CDR3, 39 bases in frame from the first base. CDR1 and CDR2 are read off the germline V gene as MGHDK and SYGVNS. The CDR3 regions of human TCRbeta chains were analyzed by immunosequencing. The published analysis was carried out like this. TCRs in the repertoires were compared against a reference library of SARS-CoV-2-specific TCRs that had been generated with the MIRA antigen-specificity platform. Breadth was defined as the fraction of unique TCRs that were SARS-CoV-2-associated. Depth was defined as the fraction of total T cells that were SARS-CoV-2-associated. Using the MIRA data, each spike-specific TCR was assigned both to the spike region to which the TCR was reactive and to a CD4 or CD8 class. Log10-transformed breadth and depth values were compared by one-way ANOVA with Sidak's multiple comparisons tests. This is the immuneACCESS table as TCRdb keeps it, with only in-frame sequences that have V and J called. A part of the clones is gone; compared with another copy, unresolved V genes explain less than half, and the rest is unexplained. The V and J calls and clone size come from that table; D and trimming were worked out from the DNA. Within this sample are about 150,000 clones, with about 90% of them counted one time only. 1.9% of the sample is in the top ten clones.

Worth noting for this clone: No cognate antigen has been identified for it. Base quality data are lacking; no much larger clone is found one base away.

The material was peripheral blood, obtained on day 0 of AZD1222 vaccination. This clonotype originated in an adult in good health. The rearrangement joined TRBV25-1 to TRBJ2-7; the D gene cannot be named for sure. This receptor has the CDR3 CASSVNPSYEQYF. At the DNA level, the sequence is TGTGCCAGCAGTGTAAATCCCTCCTACGAGCAGTACTTC.